This T cell receptor beta chain was identified in a study of cytomegalovirus exposure and HLA in healthy donors. Findings and limits, study-wide: Per published accounts, TCR beta sequences correctly predicted the HLA-A and HLA-B alleles of most subjects.

The PCR ran on 60 Vbeta and 13 Jbeta primers. Data came from immunoSEQ multiplex PCR; TCRdb stores just in-frame clones and leaves some out. Among 95,000 to 150,000 clones listed, less than 75% were seen once. V lost 8 bases and J lost 0; bases outside the gene matches: 17. Germline lookup yields CDR1 MNHEY and CDR2 SMNVEV (reference sequence). The CDR3 has 18 residues. Regarding this clone: What it binds is unknown.

The genes are TRBV27 and TRBJ2-3, with 7 positions matching TRBD1. The source is a woman aged 40 to 50 in good health and CMV-seronegative. Material for sequencing was PBMCs. CDR3 protein: CASSSEPGGPLSTDTQYF. In nucleotides, the CDR3 is TGTGCCAGCTCCTCAGAGCCAGGGGGACCCCTAAGCACAGATACGCAGTATTTT.